Listed here are 16 T cell receptor beta chains from one sample, sequenced in a study of shared clonotypes between healthy human individuals. Naive CD8 cells, CD45RO-negative and positively selected for CCR7, excluded terminally differentiated effector memory CD45RA+ cells. The repertoire was sequenced with immunoSEQ multiplex PCR; TCRdb's copy has only in-frame clones and lacks some. Of roughly 1,800,000 clones listed, about 95% are singletons. Sequenced: naive CD8+ T cells sorted from blood. Source of these receptors: a man between 18 and 35 years old in good health.

The gene calls are TRBV7-9 and TRBJ2-7; possibly TRBD1 for D (5 bases). Germline loops: CDR1 SEHNR, CDR2 FQNEAQ (reference sequence). The V gene lost 8 bases and the J gene lost 3 bases, with 32 bases spanning the gap. CDR3 length: 19 amino acids. The CDR3 region has the DNA TGTGCCAGCCAAGGGGCCCTGATACAGGCCCCCTTGGCCCTCTACGAGCAGTACTTC. This encodes CASQGALIQAPLALYEQYF. The full variable domain, completed using reference TRBV7-9 and TRBJ2-7, is DTGVSQNPRHKITKRGQNVTFRCDPISEHNRLYWYRQTLGQGPEFLTYFQNEAQLEKSRLLSDRFSAERPKGSFSTLEIQRTEQGDSAMYLCASQGALIQAPLALYEQYFGPGTRLTVT.

The CDR3 nucleotides are TGTGCCAGCAAGCCTCAGCCCCAGCATTTT. Amino acid sequence: CASKPQPQHF. The rearrangement links TRBV6-1 to TRBJ1-5; D gene unclear. Trimming cost V 7 bases and J 6 bases, with 4 bases left between them. This CDR3 is 10 amino acids long. Germline V gives CDR1 MNHNS, CDR2 SASEGT.

CDR3 bases: TGTGCCAGCAGTTACCCCGGGACAGGGATTCCGGAAGCTTTCTTT. The encoded protein is CASSYPGTGIPEAFF. The chain combines TRBV6-5 with TRBJ1-1; 9 bases map to TRBD1. Trimming cost V 2 bases and J 8 bases; bases outside gene matches: 9. CDR3 size: 15 residues. Germline values: CDR1 MNHEY, CDR2 SVGAGI.

V is TRBV6-1 and J is TRBJ1-5; D may be TRBD1 (5 bases). CDR3 size: 14 residues. V lost 2 bases, J lost 5 bases, and 10 bases lay in between. Looked up from germline, CDR1 is MNHNS and CDR2 is SASEGT. The CDR3, as DNA: TGTGCCAGCAGTGAATGGGGGATTGATCAGCCCCAGCATTTT. Encoded protein: CASSEWGIDQPQHF.

The J gene is TRBJ2-3, the V gene TRBV30, with a tentative D call TRBD2 (6 bases). The CDR3 contains 14 residues. Germline values: CDR1 GTSNPN, CDR2 SVGIG (reference sequence). Trimming took 4 bases from V and 2 from J, leaving 13 bases between them. The CDR3 DNA follows: TGTGCCTGGAACGTCGGGGGAACCACAGATACGCAGTATTTT. Amino acid sequence: CAWNVGGTTDTQYF.

The rearrangement joins TRBV4-3 to TRBJ2-7; unclear D gene. With 0 bases removed from V and 3 bases from J, the gap between germline ends came to 9 bases. The CDR3 spans 14 residues. Per the germline V gene, CDR1 is LGHNA and CDR2 is YSLEER. The CDR3 here is CASSQDDSSYEQYF. The CDR3 nucleotides read TGCGCCAGCAGCCAAGATGACTCTAGCTACGAGCAGTACTTC.

The chain has TRBV4-3 and TRBJ2-2; TRBD1 matches 10 bases. The length of the CDR3 is 19 residues. Trimming cost V 0 bases and J 3 bases; bases outside gene matches: 10. The germline gives CDR1 LGHNA, CDR2 YSLEER. The CDR3 reads CASSQEGLSGTGDTGELFF. CDR3 in DNA: TGCGCCAGCAGCCAAGAGGGTCTTTCGGGGACAGGGGACACCGGGGAGCTGTTTTTT.

V is TRBV6-1 and J is TRBJ2-3, with TRBD2 as a possible D gene (5 bases). The CDR3 runs 14 residues. Germline CDR1 and CDR2: MNHNS and SASEGT. V was cut by 8 bases and J by 0 bases, with 12 bases left in between. CDR3 in amino acids: CASEEDESTDTQYF. The CDR3 nucleotides are TGTGCCAGCGAGGAGGACGAGAGCACAGATACGCAGTATTTT.

A remark on this clone: Other DNA sequences from this sample encode an identical CDR3 as well. The genes are TRBV6-5 and TRBJ2-7; D may correspond to TRBD1 or TRBD2 (5 bases each). Germline values: CDR1 MNHEY, CDR2 SVGAGI. The CDR3 sequence is 13 residues long. V gave up 2 bases and J gave up 3 bases, with 8 bases separating them. As DNA, the CDR3 is TGTGCCAGCAGTTACGGGGACGGCTACGAGCAGTACTTC. It specifies CASSYGDGYEQYF.

This chain uses TRBV27 with TRBJ2-7, with TRBD1 matching over 8 bases. The CDR3 runs to 13 residues. V was clipped by 4 bases and J by 7 bases; unmatched bases: 6. CDR1 and CDR2 (germline): MNHEY, SMNVEV (reference sequence). For the CDR3, the DNA is TGTGCCAGCAGTTCGCAGGGGGCGCGAGAGCAGTACTTC. It yields the protein CASSSQGAREQYF.

This clone has only one observation. The rearrangement links TRBV7-9 to TRBJ2-7; 8 nucleotides align to TRBD1. CDR1 and CDR2 (germline): SEHNR, FQNEAQ (reference sequence). With 4 bases clipped from V and 6 bases from J, the junction kept 8 bases outside the gene matches. There are 14 residues in the CDR3. The DNA for the CDR3 is TGTGCCAGCAGCTCCCCGGACAGGGATTTCGAGCAGTACTTC. Residues: CASSSPDRDFEQYF.

This chain joins TRBV6-5 and TRBJ2-1, with 8 nucleotides matching TRBD2. V shed 5 bases, J shed 2 bases, and the junction held 5 bases outside the gene matches. CDR3 size: 15 residues. Germline V lookup: CDR1 MNHEY, CDR2 SVGAGI. CDR3 sequence (DNA): TGTGCCAGCAGTCCCATAGCGGGACCCTACAATGAGCAGTTCTTC. As protein: CASSPIAGPYNEQFF.

The chain joins TRBV7-9 to TRBJ2-7, with TRBD1 matching 12 bases. J was trimmed by 2 bases and V by 5 bases; bases with no gene match: 7. This CDR3 has 16 amino acids. Germline CDR1 SEHNR, CDR2 FQNEAQ (reference sequence). CDR3 nucleotide sequence: TGTGCCAGCAGCCTTGAGGGGACAGGGGGCGCCTACGAGCAGTACTTC. It codes for CASSLEGTGGAYEQYF.

The chain has TRBV9 and TRBJ1-2; 11 nucleotides match TRBD1. This CDR3 is built from 14 residues. Germline V gene lookup returns CDR1 SGDLS and CDR2 YYNGEE. The ends lost 2 bases at V and 7 bases at J; junction bases unmatched: 4. The CDR3 region has the DNA TGTGCCAGCAGCGTCGGGACAGGGGGACTTGGCTACACCTTC. This translates into CASSVGTGGLGYTF.

The chain recombines TRBV4-1 with TRBJ2-7; 7 bases fit TRBD1. Trimming cost V 4 bases and J 4 bases; bases outside gene matches: 10. CDR3 size: 15 residues. Germline loops: CDR1 MGHRA, CDR2 YSYEKL. The CDR3 loop reads CASSPRQGNLYEQYF. CDR3 sequence (DNA): TGCGCCAGCAGCCCCCGACAGGGAAATCTGTACGAGCAGTACTTC.

This clone was seen only once. V and J are TRBV7-9 and TRBJ1-1, with 9 bases matching TRBD1. J was trimmed by 4 bases and V by 5 bases; bases with no gene match: 8. Germline V lookup: CDR1 SEHNR, CDR2 FQNEAQ (reference sequence). The CDR3 totals 15 residues. The CDR3 DNA sequence: TGTGCCAGCAGCCCCGGGACAGGGAGGTCCACTGAAGCTTTCTTT. This codes for CASSPGTGRSTEAFF.